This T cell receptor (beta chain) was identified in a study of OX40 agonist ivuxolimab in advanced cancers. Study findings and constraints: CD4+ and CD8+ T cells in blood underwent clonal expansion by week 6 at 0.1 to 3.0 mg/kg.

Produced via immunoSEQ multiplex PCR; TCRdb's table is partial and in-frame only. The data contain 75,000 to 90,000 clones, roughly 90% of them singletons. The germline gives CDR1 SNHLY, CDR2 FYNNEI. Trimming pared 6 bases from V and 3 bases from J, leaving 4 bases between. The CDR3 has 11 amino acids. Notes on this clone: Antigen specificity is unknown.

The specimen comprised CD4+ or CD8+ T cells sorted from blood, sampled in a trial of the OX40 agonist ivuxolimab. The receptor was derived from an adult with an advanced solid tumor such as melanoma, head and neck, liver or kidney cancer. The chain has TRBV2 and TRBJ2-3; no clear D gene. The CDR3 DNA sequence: TGTGCCAGCAGGGTTACAGATACGCAGTATTTT. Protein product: CASRVTDTQYF.